This section outlines one T cell receptor (beta chain) sequence together with its context. Trimming removed 5 bases from V and 4 bases from J; junction bases left unmatched: 11. There are 17 residues in the CDR3. Germline V gene data show CDR1 as SGHTA and CDR2 as FQGNSA. The sample belongs to a study of blood T cell repertoires in COVID-19. Clones were sequenced by immunoSEQ multiplex PCR, and TCRdb holds only the in-frame ones, with some missing. The table shows around 300,000 clones, with approximately 88% occurring only once. The rearrangement uses TRBV7-2 and TRBJ2-3, with 11 bases aligning to TRBD2. The source is a man between 18 and 29 years old with active or convalescent COVID-19. Material: peripheral blood. CDR3 amino acids: CASSLEGSGGAADTQYF. The CDR3 bases are TGTGCCAGCAGCCTCGAGGGTAGCGGGGGGGCGGCAGATACGCAGTATTTT.